This TCR beta chain was recorded in a study of T cell responses to AZD1222 COVID-19 vaccine (dated by TCRdb to about 2021). A note on the overall study: A total of over 230 trial participants underwent TCR sequencing, of whom about 210 had received two doses of AZD1222 and some 26 had received two doses of the MenACWY control vaccine. Trial participants were enrolled into age subgroups of 18-55, 56-69 and 70-plus years, which contained about 150, 28 and 57 TCR-sequenced participants, respectively. Overall study results and their limits: The 56-69-year group was small, and its depth increase did not reach significance, likely because of low power. The vaccine-associated CD4 TCRs covered the entire spike protein, and the dominant responses fell in regions 160-218 and 743-854. Because no day 14 peak-response samples were available, the repertoires could be characterized only after the peak T cell response. After two AZD1222 doses, spike-specific TCR breadth and depth were significantly higher than at day 0 and than in MenACWY recipients. Participants were mostly white British and included more females than males, and it was suggested by the authors that clonal diversity may have been underestimated. Conclusions about previously exposed vaccinees were limited because only a handful of AZD1222 recipients were SARS-CoV-2 seropositive at baseline. Reportedly, close to half of the unique spike-specific TCRs recognized epitopes lying outside the regions that are mutated in the B.1.351 and B.1.1.7 variants.

A note on this clone: The antigen it binds to is not known. Per-base qualities were not stored, and no clone one base away is much larger.

The CDR3 regions of human TCRbeta chains were subjected to immunosequencing. Per the source publication's procedure: TCRs in the repertoires were compared against a reference library of SARS-CoV-2-specific TCRs that had been generated with the MIRA antigen-specificity platform. Breadth was defined as the fraction of unique TCRs that were SARS-CoV-2-associated. Depth was defined as the fraction of total T cells that were SARS-CoV-2-associated. Using the MIRA data, each spike-specific TCR was assigned both to the spike region to which the TCR was reactive and to a CD4 or CD8 class. Log10-transformed breadth and depth values were compared by one-way ANOVA with Sidak's multiple comparisons tests. As stored in TCRdb, this immuneACCESS dataset retains in-frame rearrangements with V and J assigned. A fraction of the clones does not appear; measured against another copy, unresolved V genes explain less than half of the discrepancy, and the remainder lacks a known reason. V, J and clone size derive from that table, while D and trimming were established from the DNA sequence. The sample contains more than 70,000 clones, more than 85% of them found a single time. The top ten clonotypes cover around 28% of the sample.

Here V drops 7 bases and J drops 2 bases, and the junction holds 8 bases not matched to any gene. Reading the germline V gene gives CDR1 SGHTA and CDR2 FQGTGA. Counted from cysteine to phenylalanine, this CDR3 has 15 amino acids. The entry retains the CDR3 DNA only, 45 bases that are in frame from base 1. The time point label here, explained by the study, means: about 28 days (+/-7) after the second vaccine dose. AZD1222 recipients with second doses at about 4 weeks or about 12 weeks were pooled, because spike-specific TCR depth and breadth did not differ between schedules. Vaccinee samples came from UK trials COV001 and COV002, including a single-blind randomized controlled phase 2/3 trial of AZD1222 (ChAdOx1 nCoV-19) in healthy adults. Trial participant PBMC samples were collected at day 0 and day 28 after the second dose for TCRbeta chain sequencing.

The receptor comes from an adult who received the AZD1222 COVID-19 vaccine. The source was peripheral blood, collected 28 days after the second AZD1222 dose. Recombination connected TRBV7-3 to TRBJ1-5; 7 nucleotides in the junction match TRBD1. The CDR3 amino acid sequence is: CASTRGEERNQPQHF. The bases are TGTGCCAGCACCAGGGGGGAAGAACGCAATCAGCCCCAGCATTTT. With all but the CDR3 taken from the reference TRBV7-3 and TRBJ1-5 genes, the full variable domain is: GAGVSQTPSNKVTEKGKYVELRCDPISGHTALYWYRQSLGQGPEFLIYFQGTGAADDSGLPNDRFFAVRPEGSVSTLKIQRTERGDSAVYLCASTRGEERNQPQHFGDGTRLSIL.